A single sample gave rise to the 5 T cell receptor beta chains below, sequenced in a study of T cells in Graves' hyperthyroidism and ophthalmopathy. Amplification of TCR beta CDR3 regions used RNA as the template. First-round RT-PCR with HTBI primers amplified the TCR CDR3 region. TCRdb re-derived calls from the multiplex PCR reads in MiXCR, one entry per CDR3 protein. Among more than 500,000 distinct CDR3 sequences listed, around 15% were seen once. The specimen sequenced was blood. The receptors derive from a woman in her 30s with Graves' ophthalmopathy.

Remarks on this clonotype: This may be a read error, as it is one base from a much larger clone. The rearrangement joins TRBV30 to TRBJ2-2; D possibly corresponds to TRBD2 (5 bases). This CDR3 contains 13 residues. Per germline, CDR1 GTSNPN and CDR2 SVGIG (reference sequence). CDR3 loop: CAGSYGDTGELFF. The CDR3 DNA sequence: TGTGCCGGGAGTTATGGGGACACCGGGGAGCTGTTTTTT.

The V call is TRBV6-2 or TRBV6-3, the J call TRBJ2-3; no definite D call. This CDR3 comprises 15 residues. Between the trimmed V and J ends, which lost 6 bases and 4 bases, there was a span of 17 bases. The V gene's germline CDR1 is MNHEY and CDR2 SVGEGT. The CDR3 protein is CASSPSLAGADTQYF. The CDR3 DNA sequence: TGTGCCAGCAGCCCTTCGTTAGCAGGCGCAGATACGCAGTATTTT.

This clonotype showed up many times. The V and J genes are TRBV20-1 and TRBJ2-3, with 11 bases that match TRBD2. Losses at the gene ends were 4 bases for V and 2 bases for J; bases not matched to a gene: 5. The length of the CDR3 is 15 residues. Germline V gene lookup returns CDR1 DFQATT and CDR2 SNEGSKA (reference sequence). The CDR3 sequence is CSATGTSGPTDTQYF. CDR3 sequence (DNA): TGCAGTGCTACTGGGACTAGCGGACCCACAGATACGCAGTATTTT.

The rearrangement links TRBV27 to TRBJ1-1, with 8 bases lining up with TRBD1. The CDR3 is made up of 14 amino acids. Germline lookup yields CDR1 MNHEY and CDR2 SMNVEV (reference sequence). V lost 4 bases to trimming and J lost 2 bases; unmatched junction nucleotides: 3. The CDR3, as DNA: TGTGCCAGCAGTTCCGACAGGGGAAACACTGAAGCTTTCTTT. This translates into CASSSDRGNTEAFF.

The table lists this clonotype with a few counts. The chain recombines TRBV15 with TRBJ2-5, with a weak D call TRBD1 (7 bases). This CDR3 has 16 amino acids. Trimming pared 0 bases from V and 5 bases from J, leaving 16 bases between. The germline V gene encodes CDR1 LNHNV and CDR2 YYDKDF (reference sequence). The CDR3 loop is CATSREGQGGLETQYF. The CDR3 DNA reads TGTGCCACCAGCAGAGAGGGGCAGGGGGGATTGGAGACCCAGTACTTC.